The source of this TCR beta chain is a study of T cell changes during pregnancy in multiple sclerosis (dated by TCRdb to about 2019). Broadly, across the study: The study examined how the T cell repertoire changed over the course of pregnancy in women with multiple sclerosis.

Library prep was done by the immunoSEQ multiplex PCR assay. This immuneACCESS table, as held by TCRdb, lists in-frame sequences with V and J called but not all clones. Of the missing ones, under half trace to an unresolved V gene in checked studies; the others have no known cause. In all, the sample holds 55,000 to 85,000 clones, and more than 90% of those were seen once. 2% of the sample lies in the top ten. On this clone: Its cognate antigen has yet to be identified. The input lacks base qualities; no much larger clone sits a single base away.

From the cysteine through the phenylalanine, the CDR3 covers 14 amino acids. Only the CDR3 part of the read is kept: 42 bases, read in frame from the first base. CDR1 is given as SGHDT and CDR2 as YYEEEE, both from the germline V gene. V is reduced by 2 bases and J by 4 bases, leaving a spacing of 9 bases between them. This chain joins TRBV5-6 to TRBJ1-4; the D segment cannot be called with confidence. Material: peripheral blood, obtained in the second trimester of pregnancy. The receptor was derived from a female donor with multiple sclerosis, enrolled in a pregnancy study. Here the CDR3 is given as CASSFFTSNEKLFF. The sequenced DNA: TGTGCCAGCAGCTTTTTTACGAGTAATGAAAAACTGTTTTTT.